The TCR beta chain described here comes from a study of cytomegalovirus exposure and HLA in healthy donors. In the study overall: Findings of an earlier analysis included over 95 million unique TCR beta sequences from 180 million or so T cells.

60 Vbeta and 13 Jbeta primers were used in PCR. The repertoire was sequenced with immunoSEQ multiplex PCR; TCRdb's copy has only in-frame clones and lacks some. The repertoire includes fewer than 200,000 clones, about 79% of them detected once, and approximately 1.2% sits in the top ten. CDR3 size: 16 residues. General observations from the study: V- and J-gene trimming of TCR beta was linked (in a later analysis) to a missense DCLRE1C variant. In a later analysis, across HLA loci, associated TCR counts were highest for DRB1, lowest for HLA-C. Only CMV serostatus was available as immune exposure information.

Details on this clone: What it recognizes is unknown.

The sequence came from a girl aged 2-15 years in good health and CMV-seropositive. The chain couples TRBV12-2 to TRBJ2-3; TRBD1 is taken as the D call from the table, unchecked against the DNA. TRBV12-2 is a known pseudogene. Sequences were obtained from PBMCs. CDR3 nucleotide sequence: TGTGCAAGTCGCCGCCACCGGGACAGGGTCGCAGATACGCAGTATTTT. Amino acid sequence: CASRRHRDRVADTQYF.